Presented here are 15 T cell receptor beta chains from one specimen sequenced in a study of low-dose radiotherapy and immunotherapy resistance in tumors. This sample's time point: after trial treatment. Treatment given: LDRT plus nivolumab, ipilimumab, low-dose cyclophosphamide and aspirin (RACIN trial). TRAV- and TRBV-specific primers primed first-strand cDNA, covering alpha and beta chains. TCRs underwent about 22 PCR cycles of amplification with a constant-region primer and V-primer adapter. MiXCR was run by TCRdb on the reads, yielding one entry per CDR3 protein. The table shows about 100,000 distinct CDR3 sequences, with about a fifth occurring only once. This material consisted of PBMCs, taken after low-dose radiotherapy plus immunotherapy. The receptors originated from a male donor with prostate cancer.

There are many counts of this clonotype. This chain uses TRBV19 with TRBJ2-1, with D possibly TRBD1 on 5 matching bases. Trimming cost V 5 bases and J 7 bases, with 15 bases left between them. This CDR3 is built from 14 residues. Germline-derived CDR1 and CDR2 are LNHDA and SQIVND (reference sequence). The CDR3: CASSGALSVNEQFF. CDR3 bases: TGTGCCAGTAGTGGGGCCCTTTCGGTGAATGAGCAGTTCTTC.

In this sample, this clonotype turned up many times. This chain links TRBV6-5 with TRBJ2-5; a possible D gene is TRBD1 (6 bases). V lost 6 bases and J lost 5, with 25 bases in between. The CDR3 has 17 residues. Germline V gene lookup returns CDR1 MNHEY and CDR2 SVGAGI. CDR3 loop: CASRVTPPGPRGETQYF. CDR3 DNA sequence: TGTGCCAGCAGAGTAACCCCTCCGGGCCCAAGGGGGGAGACCCAGTACTTC.

Many counts were recorded for this clonotype. DNA of the CDR3: TGTGCCAGCGGGGGCGGGGGGGGGACCCAGTACTTC. This translates into CASGGGGGTQYF. The chain uses TRBV6-2 or TRBV6-3 and TRBJ2-5, with 9 bases identical to TRBD2. The germline V gene encodes CDR1 MNHEY and CDR2 SVGEGT. The junction had 5 bases not matched to a gene; V was cut back by 8 bases and J by 7 bases. This CDR3 has 12 amino acids.

This clonotype was detected ten times or more. The chain combines TRBV29-1 with TRBJ1-2; 10 nucleotides line up with TRBD1. The CDR3 has 17 residues. The V gene's germline CDR1 is SQVTM and CDR2 ANQGSEA. Losses at the gene ends were 4 bases for V and 2 bases for J; bases not matched to a gene: 13. CDR3: CSVGGGTGVGANYGYTF. In DNA, the CDR3 is TGCAGCGTTGGAGGGGGGACAGGGGTAGGTGCGAACTATGGCTACACCTTC. The variable domain in full, completed from reference TRBV29-1 and TRBJ1-2, reads SAVISQKPSRDICQRGTSLTIQCQVDSQVTMMFWYRQQPGQSLTLIATANQGSEATYESGFVIDKFPISRPNLTFSTLTVSNMSPEDSSIYLCSVGGGTGVGANYGYTFGSGTRLTVV.

The rearrangement uses TRBV11-2 and TRBJ2-2; D unresolved. CDR3 length equals 13 residues. Trimming pared 2 bases from V and 6 bases from J, leaving 7 bases between. Germline V gene lookup returns CDR1 SGHAT and CDR2 FQNNGV. The CDR3 loop is CASSLRPAGELFF. CDR3 DNA: TGTGCCAGCAGCTTAAGACCCGCCGGGGAGCTGTTTTTT. Full variable domain (outside the CDR3, taken from reference TRBV11-2 and TRBJ2-2): EAGVAQSPRYKIIEKRQSVAFWCNPISGHATLYWYQQILGQGPKLLIQFQNNGVVDDSQLPKDRFSAERLKGVDSTLKIQPAKLEDSAVYLCASSLRPAGELFFGEGSRLTVL.

In this sample, this clonotype turned up many times. V is TRBV9 and J is TRBJ1-5; D is ambiguous. The germline V gene has CDR1 SGDLS and CDR2 YYNGEE. V was pared by 0 bases and J by 4 bases, with 11 bases between. This CDR3 spans 15 amino acids. The CDR3 protein is CASSVGGGANQPQHF. The DNA of the CDR3 is TGTGCCAGCAGCGTAGGAGGAGGAGCAAATCAGCCCCAGCATTTT.

Concerning this clonotype: This likely stems from a read error, as it lies one base from a far larger clone. This chain joins TRBV13 and TRBJ2-1; maybe TRBD2 (5 bases). The V gene's germline CDR1 is PRHDT and CDR2 FYEKMQ (reference sequence). The CDR3 loop spans 15 amino acids. Trimming took off 6 bases at V and 3 bases at J, with 15 bases between the two ends. This CDR3 reads CASSLRDLIYNEQFF. In DNA, the CDR3 is TGTGCCAGCAGTCTCCGGGATCTGATCTACAATGAGCAGTTCTTC. Variable domain in full (rest from reference TRBV13 and TRBJ2-1): AAGVIQSPRHLIKEKRETATLKCYPIPRHDTVYWYQQGPGQDPQFLISFYEKMQSDKGSIPDRFSAQQFSDYHSELNMSSLELGDSALYFCASSLRDLIYNEQFFGPGTRLTVL.

The table lists this clonotype with many counts. The chain recombines TRBV7-9 with TRBJ2-1; no clear D. The germline V and J ends were trimmed by 5 bases and 8 bases, with 7 bases remaining between them. The CDR3 loop spans 11 amino acids. CDR1 and CDR2 (germline): SEHNR, FQNEAQ (reference sequence). The CDR3 DNA reads TGTGCCAGCAGCCACACGGATGAGCAGTTCTTC. This sequence encodes CASSHTDEQFF.

V usage is TRBV18 and J usage is TRBJ2-7; 7 bases agree with TRBD1. The CDR3 length is 15 residues. CDR1 and CDR2 from the germline V gene are KGHSH and LQKENI. The J segment lost 2 bases and the V segment lost 6 bases, leaving 10 bases of the junction unmatched. CDR3 nucleotide sequence: TGTGCCAGCTCGACTGTGGGGGACAGCCCCTACGAGCAGTACTTC. Translation: CASSTVGDSPYEQYF.

In this sample, this clonotype turned up many times. The chain employs TRBV7-3 and TRBJ2-3; D is unclear. The CDR3 has 13 amino acids. Germline V CDR1 and CDR2: SGHTA, FQGTGA. The germline V and J ends were trimmed by 3 bases and 6 bases, with 10 bases remaining between them. This CDR3 reads CASSFSRVDTQYF. As DNA, the CDR3 is TGTGCCAGCAGCTTTAGCCGAGTGGATACGCAGTATTTT.

This clonotype was picked up one time. The rearrangement joins TRBV4-3 to TRBJ2-7; D not resolved. The CDR3 loop spans 15 amino acids. The germline CDR1 and CDR2 sequences are LGHNA and YSLEER. The V end lost 3 bases, the J end lost 0 bases, and 12 bases lay between the germline ends. Here the CDR3 reads CASSQEQSSSYEQYF. Written as DNA, the CDR3 is TGCGCCAGCAGCCAGGAGCAGAGTTCCTCCTACGAGCAGTACTTC.

This clonotype was recorded at least ten times. The chain links TRBV7-2 to TRBJ1-3; D ambiguous. Looked up from germline, CDR1 is SGHTA and CDR2 is FQGNSA. V lost 2 bases and J 4 bases, leaving 9 bases between the germline ends. CDR3 length: 14 amino acids. The CDR3, as DNA: TGTGCCAGCAGCTTACTTGGGATCGGAAACACCATATATTTT. It is translated as CASSLLGIGNTIYF.

This clonotype has at least ten counts. The V call is TRBV20-1, the J call TRBJ2-2; D gene uncertain. This CDR3 comprises 13 residues. Germline V gene sequence: CDR1 DFQATT, CDR2 SNEGSKA (reference sequence). V lost 3 bases and J 4 bases, leaving 9 bases between the germline ends. CDR3 protein: CSARLRSTGELFF. In DNA, the CDR3 is TGCAGTGCTAGGCTTCGGAGCACCGGGGAGCTGTTTTTT.

Ten or more counts support this clonotype. At one of its ends the junction is not consistent with the germline gene, which may arise from a read error. This chain uses TRBV5-4 with TRBJ1-6; D unresolved. The germline V gene encodes CDR1 SGHNT and CDR2 YYREEE (reference sequence). This CDR3 has 13 residues. The CDR3 spells CASSLESRSPLHF. The CDR3 DNA is TGCGCCAGCAGCTTGGAGAGTCGTTCACCCCTCCACTTT.

Ten or more counts support this clonotype. This chain uses TRBV5-4 with TRBJ2-6; TRBD2 is a possible D gene (6 bases). Trimming removed 3 bases at V and 0 bases at J, with 13 bases between. CDR1 and CDR2 from the germline V gene are SGHNT and YYREEE (reference sequence). The CDR3 has 17 amino acids. The chain's CDR3 is CASSSGGRLSGANVLTF. DNA for the CDR3: TGTGCCAGCAGCTCCGGGGGACGCCTCTCTGGGGCCAACGTCCTGACTTTC.